This T cell receptor beta chain was sequenced for a study of shared clonotypes between healthy human individuals. Regarding the study as a whole: Rarefaction curves obtained for sorted subsets showed sequencing incomplete despite large depth.

About this clone: The antigen is not known. Other DNA variants within this sample encode the same CDR3.

Libraries were prepared by immunoSEQ multiplex PCR; TCRdb keeps only in-frame clonotypes and omits some of them. The sample contains roughly 2.2 million clones, 85% to 95% of which appear only once. The CDR3 is 13 amino acids. With 1 base removed from V and 2 bases from J, the gap between germline ends came to 4 bases. The germline CDR1 and CDR2 sequences are LNHNV and YYDKDF (reference sequence). This chain connects TRBV15 to TRBJ2-3; D is uncertain. The specimen was naive CD4+ T cells from PBMCs. The subset denotes: CD45RA+ positively selected. The clonotype originates from a man in his late teens or twenties in good health. Some clones in this sample may be carry-over from other donors' samples. In DNA, the CDR3 is TGTGCCACCAGCAGAGCTTCCACAGATACGCAGTATTTT. The encoded protein is CATSRASTDTQYF. Full variable domain (rest looked up from reference TRBV15 and TRBJ2-3): DAMVIQNPRYQVTQFGKPVTLSCSQTLNHNVMYWYQQKSSQAPKLLFHYYDKDFNNEADTPDNFQSRRPNTSFCFLDIRSPGLGDTAMYLCATSRASTDTQYFGPGTRLTVL.